Following are 22 T cell receptor beta chains from one sample sequenced in a study of shared T cell receptors in the human thymus. Assay used: immunoSEQ multiplex PCR; TCRdb lists only in-frame clones, some missing. The data contain some 700,000 clones, roughly 90% of them singletons. The sample was also linked to a second study, of human thymus T cells.

The sequencing sample was made of thymocytes. These receptor sequences come from a boy in the first two years of life with a congenital heart defect.

This chain joins TRBV4-3 and TRBJ2-7, with TRBD1 matching 7 bases. The ends lost 0 bases at V and 1 base at J; junction bases unmatched: 12. The CDR3 is 18 amino acids. Per germline, CDR1 LGHNA and CDR2 YSLEER. The CDR3 sequence: CASSQDVWGQLSSYEQYF. The CDR3, as DNA: TGCGCCAGCAGCCAAGATGTCTGGGGACAGCTATCGTCCTACGAGCAGTACTTC.

This clone was recorded only once. This sequence joins TRBV25-1 and TRBJ2-5, with D uncertain. V was pared by 2 bases and J by 5 bases, with 12 bases between. This CDR3 is built from 14 residues. In germline, CDR1 is MGHDK, CDR2 SYGVNS. The chain's CDR3 is CASSEGMAEETQYF. The CDR3 DNA sequence: TGTGCCAGCAGTGAAGGTATGGCGGAGGAGACCCAGTACTTC.

V gene TRBV2 combines with J gene TRBJ2-7; TRBD2 matches 11 bases. The CDR3 is 19 amino acids. The germline gives CDR1 SNHLY, CDR2 FYNNEI. V was pared by 6 bases and J by 2 bases, with 18 bases of the junction left unmatched. The CDR3 is CASRNSGRAFLLRAYEQYF. In DNA, the CDR3 is TGTGCCAGCAGGAATAGCGGGAGGGCCTTCCTCCTAAGGGCCTACGAGCAGTACTTC.

This clone has a single count. The CDR3 sequence: CASSEAIRAGGTEAFF. In DNA, the CDR3 is TGCGCCAGCAGTGAGGCAATCAGGGCCGGGGGCACTGAAGCTTTCTTT. The rearrangement links TRBV10-2 to TRBJ1-1; weak D call: TRBD1 (5 bases). The length of the CDR3 is 16 residues. Per germline, CDR1 WSHSY and CDR2 SAAADI. Trimming pared 2 bases from V and 4 bases from J, leaving 17 bases between.

This rearrangement joins TRBV27 to TRBJ2-7; D remains ambiguous. From germline, CDR1 is MNHEY and CDR2 SMNVEV (reference sequence). Trimming took 0 bases from V and 3 from J, leaving 12 bases between them. This CDR3 region has 15 residues. CDR3 bases: TGTGCCAGCAGTTTATCGTCCGGGTCCTTCTACGAGCAGTACTTC. This gives the protein CASSLSSGSFYEQYF.

A single count supports this clone. The V gene is TRBV5-6, the J gene TRBJ2-2, with D unresolved. V gave up 0 bases and J gave up 2 bases, with 5 bases separating them. Germline assignment: CDR1 SGHDT and CDR2 YYEEEE. The CDR3 runs 14 residues. CDR3 DNA sequence: TGTGCCAGCAGCTTGGCTTCCAACACCGGGGAGCTGTTTTTT. This sequence encodes CASSLASNTGELFF.

This chain links TRBV7-9 with TRBJ2-7; 7 bases line up with TRBD1. Trimming removed 5 bases from V and 4 bases from J; junction bases left unmatched: 11. This CDR3 has 15 residues. Germline assignment: CDR1 SEHNR and CDR2 FQNEAQ (reference sequence). CDR3 protein: CASSRPGQTDYEQYF. The CDR3 DNA follows: TGTGCCAGCAGCCGCCCGGGACAGACAGATTACGAGCAGTACTTC.

The chain recombines TRBV27 with TRBJ2-1, with D maybe TRBD2 (6 bases). The CDR3 length is 11 residues. The germline V gene encodes CDR1 MNHEY and CDR2 SMNVEV (reference sequence). Trimming shortened V by 9 bases and J by 8 bases, and 11 bases separated the two germline ends. The CDR3 loop is CASCGTDEQFF. The CDR3 coding sequence is TGTGCCAGTTGCGGGACGGATGAGCAGTTCTTC.

This chain links TRBV4-2 with TRBJ2-5, with D maybe TRBD1 (7 bases). Gene TRBJ2-7 matches the end of the DNA better, so the J call may be wrong. CDR3 length: 17 residues. Germline-derived CDR1 and CDR2 are LGHNA and YNFKEQ. CDR3 bases: TGTGCCAGCAGCCGAACGGGCAGGGGGGCCCAAACCTACGAGCAGTACTTC. Protein sequence: CASSRTGRGAQTYEQYF.

This chain connects TRBV4-3 to TRBJ2-5; 9 positions agree with TRBD1. This CDR3 contains 17 residues. Trimming at V came to 2 bases and at J to 3 bases, leaving 10 bases not matched to a gene. From germline, CDR1 is LGHNA and CDR2 YSLEER. CDR3 nucleotide sequence: TGCGCCAGCAGCCAACATATACAGGGGGCCTCCGAAGAGACCCAGTACTTC. This translates into CASSQHIQGASEETQYF.

The DNA for the CDR3 is TGTGCCATCAGCCACCAGCGGGAGTGTACAGATACGCAGTATTTT. It is translated as CAISHQRECTDTQYF. The chain has TRBV10-3 and TRBJ2-3; 8 nucleotides match TRBD2. Germline CDR1 reads ENHRY; CDR2 reads SYGVKD. After removal of 6 bases from V and 3 bases from J, the junction contained 8 bases not matched to a gene. The CDR3 is 15 amino acids.

The chain is built from TRBV30 and TRBJ2-2, with D perhaps TRBD1 (6 bases). The V gene lost 6 bases and the J gene lost 5 bases, with 10 bases spanning the gap. Germline V lookup: CDR1 GTSNPN, CDR2 SVGIG (reference sequence). The CDR3 consists of 12 residues. This CDR3 is CACIQGTGELFF. The DNA of the CDR3 is TGTGCCTGTATACAGGGAACCGGGGAGCTGTTTTTT.

The V and J genes are TRBV6-6 and TRBJ1-2; D uncertain. The V end lost 7 bases, the J end lost 6 bases, and 12 bases lay between the germline ends. The germline V gene encodes CDR1 MNHNY and CDR2 SVGAGI (reference sequence). The CDR3 has 12 residues. Here the CDR3 DNA reads TGTGCCAGCACCCAACAACGGGATGGCTACACCTTC. Its translation: CASTQQRDGYTF.

The rearrangement joins TRBV29-1 to TRBJ2-1, with D perhaps matching TRBD2 (6 bases). V lost 2 bases and J 0 bases, leaving 11 bases between the germline ends. From germline, CDR1 is SQVTM and CDR2 ANQGSEA. There are 15 residues in the CDR3. CDR3: CSVERRRGSYNEQFF. The CDR3 nucleotides are TGCAGCGTTGAAAGGAGGAGGGGCTCCTACAATGAGCAGTTCTTC.

The chain links TRBV27 to TRBJ2-3, with 10 bases that match TRBD2. Germline V gene data show CDR1 as MNHEY and CDR2 as SMNVEV (reference sequence). The CDR3 has 17 residues. J gave up 2 bases and V 5 bases, and 10 bases lay outside the gene matches. This CDR3 is CASSPQPAGGYTDTQYF. In DNA form, the CDR3 reads TGTGCCAGCAGTCCCCAGCCAGCGGGGGGGTACACAGATACGCAGTATTTT.

This clone has only one observation. The CDR3 nucleotides read TGCGCCAGCAGCTGGAAACAGGGAGGGAGAAACTATGGCTACACCTTC. This codes for CASSWKQGGRNYGYTF. This chain links TRBV5-1 with TRBJ1-2; D may be TRBD1 (6 bases). There are 16 residues in the CDR3. Deletions cut 3 bases from V and 2 bases from J, with 17 bases between. The germline gives CDR1 SGHRS, CDR2 YFSETQ.

The CDR3: CASSPNPSGRVYEQYF. For the CDR3, the DNA is TGTGCCAGCTCACCAAATCCTAGCGGGAGGGTCTACGAGCAGTACTTC. V gene TRBV18 combines with J gene TRBJ2-7; the match to TRBD2 covers 12 bases. This CDR3 has 16 amino acids. Germline CDR1 and CDR2: KGHSH and LQKENI. V gave up 2 bases and J gave up 3 bases; unmatched junction bases: 5.

The V and J genes are TRBV6-1 and TRBJ1-5; possibly TRBD1 for D (6 bases). Germline CDR1 is MNHNS and CDR2 is SASEGT. This CDR3 has 15 amino acids. V dropped 6 bases and J dropped 2 bases, with 14 bases sitting between them. CDR3 protein: CASSVYRVGNQPQHF. The DNA of the CDR3 is TGTGCCAGCAGCGTCTACAGGGTAGGCAATCAGCCCCAGCATTTT.

The table lists this clone with a few counts. The chain links TRBV19 to TRBJ1-2; D is unclear. The CDR3 is made up of 14 amino acids. Germline CDR1 LNHDA, CDR2 SQIVND (reference sequence). Trimming pared 6 bases from V and 2 bases from J, leaving 13 bases between. The CDR3 sequence: CASRPPSLNYGYTF. CDR3 DNA sequence: TGTGCCAGTAGGCCGCCTTCTCTAAACTATGGCTACACCTTC.

J is TRBJ2-7 and V is TRBV6-5; D gene unclear. Trimming pared 3 bases from V and 6 bases from J, leaving 12 bases between. The CDR3 consists of 13 residues. Per the germline V gene, CDR1 is MNHEY and CDR2 is SVGAGI. This CDR3 reads CASSYDLLSEQYF. Written as DNA, the CDR3 is TGTGCCAGCAGTTATGACTTATTGTCCGAGCAGTACTTC.

The chain couples TRBV4-3 to TRBJ2-3, with D possibly matching TRBD2 (5 bases). The CDR3 covers 16 residues. Germline values: CDR1 LGHNA, CDR2 YSLEER. The V end lost 0 bases, the J end lost 5 bases, and 15 bases lay between the germline ends. The CDR3 DNA sequence: TGCGCCAGCAGCCAAGATCGTTATAGCGCGGTAGATACGCAGTATTTT. Amino acid sequence: CASSQDRYSAVDTQYF.

The chain is built from TRBV5-6 and TRBJ1-3; TRBD1 is a possible D gene (6 bases). V was shortened by 5 bases and J by 2 bases, with 11 bases between the two germline ends. CDR1 is SGHDT, CDR2 YYEEEE, per germline. The CDR3 loop spans 14 amino acids. The CDR3 spells CASRVTGTGNTIYF. DNA of the CDR3: TGTGCCAGCAGGGTAACAGGGACTGGAAACACCATATATTTT.